This T cell receptor (beta chain) came from a study of T cell changes during pregnancy in multiple sclerosis. This CDR3 has 15 amino acids. Germline assignment: CDR1 MNHNS and CDR2 SASEGT. Trimming pared 4 bases from V and 2 bases from J, leaving 13 bases between. TCRdb keeps only in-frame clones here, not all; method: immunoSEQ multiplex PCR. The sample carries under 45,000 clones, roughly 92% recorded once. The sequence was obtained from a female donor with multiple sclerosis, enrolled in a pregnancy study. This sample comprised CD4+ T cells from peripheral blood mononuclear cells, obtained in the first trimester of pregnancy. The rearrangement uses TRBV6-1 and TRBJ2-3, with D possibly TRBD2 on 6 matching bases. The CDR3 spells CASSGGVVSTDTQYF. Here the CDR3 DNA reads TGTGCCAGCAGTGGGGGGGTTGTGTCCACAGATACGCAGTATTTT.